A single sample is the source of the 5 T cell receptor beta chains below, sequenced in a study of cytomegalovirus exposure and HLA in healthy donors. With 60 Vbeta and 13 Jbeta primers, the PCR was carried out. Produced via immunoSEQ multiplex PCR; TCRdb's table is partial and in-frame only. The sample includes roughly 79,000 clones, roughly four fifths of them seen just once. Sequencing was performed on PBMCs. Source of these receptors: a woman aged 45-65 years in good health and CMV-seropositive.

The J gene is TRBJ2-1, the V gene TRBV7-2; weak D call: TRBD1 (6 bases). Germline values: CDR1 SGHTA, CDR2 FQGNSA. CDR3 length equals 14 residues. The V end lost 4 bases, the J end lost 4 bases, and 11 bases lay between the germline ends. The CDR3 DNA is TGTGCCAGCAGCTCGGACAGCTCATACAATGAGCAGTTCTTC. Translated: CASSSDSSYNEQFF.

The chain carries TRBV29-1 and TRBJ1-1, with TRBD1 matching 8 bases. This CDR3 has 14 residues. Germline trimming cut 4 bases from V and 7 bases from J; bases unmatched to any gene: 11. Germline V lookup: CDR1 SQVTM, CDR2 ANQGSEA. CDR3 protein: CSVAYRRTGIEAFF. The CDR3 coding sequence is TGCAGCGTTGCCTACCGAAGGACAGGGATTGAAGCTTTCTTT.

The chain has TRBV5-6 and TRBJ2-3; 7 bases map to TRBD2. Germline V gives CDR1 SGHDT, CDR2 YYEEEE. CDR3 length: 17 residues. Trimming at V came to 6 bases and at J to 0 bases, leaving 13 bases not matched to a gene. CDR3 sequence: CASTLPVSAGSTDTQYF. The CDR3, as DNA: TGTGCCAGCACCCTTCCCGTCTCAGCGGGGAGCACAGATACGCAGTATTTT.

This rearrangement joins TRBV5-1 to TRBJ2-1; 10 bases are shared with TRBD2. Losses at the gene ends were 0 bases for V and 8 bases for J; bases not matched to a gene: 5. Germline CDR1 SGHRS, CDR2 YFSETQ. CDR3 length: 15 amino acids. The CDR3 coding sequence is TGCGCCAGCAGCTTGGTACTAGCGGGAATCGATGAGCAGTTCTTC. Its translation is CASSLVLAGIDEQFF.

This clone came up a few times. The rearrangement links TRBV29-1 to TRBJ2-1, with D perhaps TRBD2 (6 bases). The CDR3 sequence is 12 residues long. V dropped 5 bases and J dropped 6 bases, with 11 bases sitting between them. Germline assignment: CDR1 SQVTM and CDR2 ANQGSEA. CDR3 amino acids: CSVNRGTNEQFF. The CDR3 DNA is TGCAGCGTTAATCGGGGGACCAATGAGCAGTTCTTC.